Listed below are T cell receptor beta chains from one sample, sequenced in a study of cytomegalovirus exposure and HLA in healthy donors. Sequencing used immunoSEQ multiplex PCR; TCRdb keeps in-frame clones, though not all of them. Seen here are 100,000 to 150,000 clones, 77% observed once, and the top ten hold 9.5% to 15%. Input material: PBMCs. The receptors were sampled from a middle-aged woman in good health and CMV-seropositive. The CDR3 runs from the conserved cysteine through the conserved F or W. D genes are given only for firm matches. Clone size is shown for a subset of rows, as once, few, many or a class of expanded clone.

>TRBV5-6|TRBJ1-1|TRBD1|-
CASSLKGDRSDEAFF
TGTGCCAGCAGCTTAAAAGGGGACAGGTCCGATGAAGCTTTCTTT
>TRBV28|TRBJ1-2|-|-
CASLSGGYTF
TGTGCCAGCCTTTCCGGGGGCTACACCTTC
>TRBV30|TRBJ2-2|TRBD1|-
CAWSGMMTGVLTGELFF
TGTGCCTGGAGTGGTATGATGACAGGGGTCCTCACCGGGGAGCTGTTTTTT
>TRBV5-1|TRBJ2-1|TRBD2|-
CASSLALAGVRDEQFF
TGCGCCAGCAGCTTGGCCCTAGCGGGAGTTAGGGATGAGCAGTTCTTC
>TRBV6-6|TRBJ2-3|-|-
CASSRDSDTQYF
TGTGCCAGCAGCCGGGACTCAGATACGCAGTATTTT
>TRBV6-1|TRBJ2-6|TRBD1|-
CASSGQGYGANVLTF
TGTGCCAGCAGTGGACAGGGGTACGGGGCCAACGTCCTGACTTTC
>TRBV5-1|TRBJ2-6|-|-
CASSLTVGGANVLTF
TGCGCCAGCAGCTTGACAGTTGGTGGGGCCAACGTCCTGACTTTC
>TRBV25-1|TRBJ2-1|TRBD2|-
CASSLLAGGSNEQFF
TGTGCCAGCAGCCTACTAGCGGGAGGGTCCAATGAGCAGTTCTTC
>TRBV25-1|TRBJ2-7|-|few
CASSAHYEQYF
TGTGCCAGCAGTGCCCATTACGAGCAGTACTTC
>TRBV9|TRBJ2-7|-|-
CASSPRGHPYEQYF
TGTGCCAGCAGCCCCCGGGGACATCCCTACGAGCAGTACTTC
>TRBV10-1|TRBJ2-7|-|-
CASSEEAGSGEQYF
TGCGCCAGCAGTGAGGAGGCGGGGTCCGGCGAGCAGTACTTC
>TRBV4-2|TRBJ2-1|-|-
CASSPGVINQWSYNEQFF
TGTGCCAGCAGCCCGGGGGTAATAAACCAGTGGTCCTACAATGAGCAGTTCTTC
>TRBV28|TRBJ2-1|-|-
CASSLLSGSGNEQFF
TGTGCCAGCAGTTTGTTATCAGGGTCTGGTAATGAGCAGTTCTTC
>TRBV29-1|TRBJ2-3|-|once
CSVGQQGSTDTQYF
TGCAGCGTTGGCCAACAGGGTAGCACAGATACGCAGTATTTT
>TRBV4-1|TRBJ2-6|-|-
CASSQGLRGSGANVLTF
TGCGCCAGCAGCCAAGGTTTAAGGGGGAGTGGGGCCAACGTCCTGACTTTC
>TRBV5-4|TRBJ2-7|-|few
CASTARGLSYEQYF
TGTGCCAGCACCGCGAGGGGGTTGAGCTACGAGCAGTACTTC
>TRBV7-9|TRBJ2-1|TRBD2|few
CASSWTSGNHNEQFF
TGTGCCAGCAGCTGGACTAGCGGGAATCACAATGAGCAGTTCTTC
>TRBV30|TRBJ1-3|TRBD1|-
CAWSAGDRVGNTIYF
TGTGCCTGGAGTGCCGGGGACAGGGTTGGAAACACCATATATTTT
>TRBV5-4|TRBJ2-1|TRBD2|-
CASSRDLLAGAYNEQFF
TGTGCCAGCAGCCGGGACTTATTAGCGGGAGCCTACAATGAGCAGTTCTTC
>TRBV5-1|TRBJ2-7|TRBD2|few
CASSFGLAGSYEQYF
TGCGCCAGCAGCTTCGGCCTAGCGGGGTCCTACGAGCAGTACTTC
>TRBV27|TRBJ2-1|-|-
CASSSPFGVRDEQFF
TGTGCCAGCAGTTCCCCCTTCGGGGTTAGGGATGAGCAGTTCTTC
>TRBV6-6|TRBJ2-7|-|-
CASRSRTDSYEQYF
TGTGCCAGCAGAAGTAGGACAGACTCCTACGAGCAGTACTTC
>TRBV4-1|TRBJ2-3|TRBD1|-
CASSQVGTASDTQYF
TGCGCCAGCAGCCAAGTCGGGACAGCTTCAGATACGCAGTATTTT
>TRBV10-3|TRBJ2-1|-|few
CAISETGSAYNEQFF
TGTGCCATCAGTGAGACAGGGAGCGCCTACAATGAGCAGTTCTTC
>TRBV5-4|TRBJ2-1|TRBD2|-
CASSLVGGNEQFF
TGTGCCAGCAGCTTGGTGGGGGGGAATGAGCAGTTCTTC
>TRBV6-5|TRBJ2-7|TRBD2|-
CASSGLAGGGSEQYF
TGTGCCAGCAGTGGACTAGCGGGAGGGGGGAGCGAGCAGTACTTC
>TRBV5-4|TRBJ1-3|TRBD1|-
CASSPDRAKGNTIYF
TGTGCCAGCAGCCCTGACAGGGCCAAGGGAAACACCATATATTTT
>TRBV18|TRBJ1-3|TRBD1|-
CASSRQPGQGSFPGNTIYF
TGTGCCAGCTCACGACAACCGGGACAGGGTTCGTTTCCTGGAAACACCATATATTTT
>TRBV28|TRBJ2-7|TRBD1|-
CASSFRTGVYEQYF
TGTGCCAGCAGTTTTCGGACAGGGGTTTACGAGCAGTACTTC
>TRBV30|TRBJ2-3|-|-
CAWSVWNGGTDTQYF
TGTGCCTGGAGTGTATGGAATGGAGGCACAGATACGCAGTATTTT
>TRBV28|TRBJ2-3|TRBD2|-
CASRGTRGVTDTQYF
TGTGCCAGCAGGGGGACTAGAGGTGTAACAGATACGCAGTATTTT
>TRBV19|TRBJ2-1|TRBD2|-
CASSMGSGGPIEQFF
TGTGCCAGTAGTATGGGTTCGGGAGGGCCTATTGAGCAGTTCTTC
>TRBV2|TRBJ2-5|-|-
CASSETRVETQYF
TGTGCCAGCAGTGAAACTAGAGTAGAGACCCAGTACTTC
>TRBV6-1|TRBJ2-3|-|-
CASSEALAGFRTDTQYF
TGTGCCAGCAGTGAAGCGTTGGCAGGGTTTAGGACAGATACGCAGTATTTT
>TRBV11-2|TRBJ2-7|-|few
CASSTRQGKSYEQYF
TGTGCCAGCAGCACTCGGCAGGGGAAGTCCTACGAGCAGTACTTC
>TRBV6-1|TRBJ2-1|-|-
CASSEPNREPSNEQFF
TGTGCCAGCAGTGAACCTAACAGGGAACCGTCCAATGAGCAGTTCTTC
>TRBV6-5|TRBJ2-2|TRBD2|-
CASSSGSGTGELFF
TGTGCCAGCAGTAGCGGGAGCGGGACCGGGGAGCTGTTTTTT
>TRBV5-4|TRBJ2-7|TRBD2|-
CASSQGLARYEQYF
TGTGCCAGCAGCCAGGGACTAGCGCGGTACGAGCAGTACTTC
>TRBV27|TRBJ2-3|TRBD2|-
CASSLSASGPPTDTQYF
TGTGCCAGCAGTTTATCGGCTAGCGGGCCTCCCACAGATACGCAGTATTTT
>TRBV7-9|TRBJ2-7|TRBD2|-
CASSLTLAGEGEQYF
TGTGCCAGCAGCTTAACACTAGCGGGAGAGGGCGAGCAGTACTTC
>TRBV9|TRBJ2-7|TRBD1|-
CASSVEGTGVYEQYF
TGTGCCAGCAGCGTAGAGGGGACAGGGGTCTACGAGCAGTACTTC
>TRBV14|TRBJ2-1|TRBD1|-
CASSQPGTGPYNEQFF
TGTGCCAGCAGCCAGCCCGGGACAGGGCCCTACAATGAGCAGTTCTTC
>TRBV19|TRBJ1-1|TRBD1|-
CASSNRDRANTEAFF
TGTGCCAGTAGTAACCGTGACAGGGCCAACACTGAAGCTTTCTTT
>TRBV29-1|TRBJ2-1|-|-
CSVQLVYNEQFF
TGCAGCGTTCAACTAGTCTACAATGAGCAGTTCTTC
>TRBV5-1|TRBJ1-4|TRBD1|-
CASSIGQGAEKLFF
TGCGCCAGCAGCATCGGACAGGGGGCTGAAAAACTGTTTTTT
>TRBV7-3|TRBJ2-5|-|once
CASSLNPRQETQYF
TGTGCCAGCAGCTTAAATCCCAGACAAGAGACCCAGTACTTC
>TRBV5-1|TRBJ1-3|TRBD1|-
CASSSSGGTGNTIYF
TGCGCCAGCAGCTCCTCAGGGGGCACTGGAAACACCATATATTTT
>TRBV6-5|TRBJ2-7|TRBD2|-
CASVGGSGAYEQYF
TGTGCCAGCGTTGGCGGGAGTGGTGCCTACGAGCAGTACTTC
>TRBV4-1|TRBJ2-2|-|-
CASSHPGAGELFF
TGCGCCAGCAGCCACCCCGGGGCCGGGGAGCTGTTTTTT
>TRBV7-6|TRBJ2-5|TRBD1|-
CASSFQGQGGYLKETQYF
TGTGCCAGCAGCTTTCAGGGACAGGGTGGATACCTGAAAGAGACCCAGTACTTC
>TRBV29-1|TRBJ1-2|-|once
CSVERTESEGYTF
TGCAGCGTTGAGCGCACCGAATCGGAGGGCTACACCTTC
>TRBV15|TRBJ1-1|TRBD1|-
CATSRDPYRGRGDTEAFF
TGTGCCACCAGCAGAGATCCCTACAGGGGGCGCGGGGACACTGAAGCTTTCTTT
>TRBV25-1|TRBJ2-1|TRBD2|-
CASRGAGGYNEQFF
TGTGCCAGCAGGGGAGCGGGAGGTTACAATGAGCAGTTCTTC
>TRBV7-8|TRBJ2-1|TRBD2|-
CASSFGTSHNEQFF
TGTGCCAGCAGCTTTGGGACTAGCCACAATGAGCAGTTCTTC
>TRBV5-4|TRBJ1-3|TRBD1|-
CASSSGQGSGNTIYF
TGTGCCAGCAGCTCGGGACAGGGGTCTGGAAACACCATATATTTT